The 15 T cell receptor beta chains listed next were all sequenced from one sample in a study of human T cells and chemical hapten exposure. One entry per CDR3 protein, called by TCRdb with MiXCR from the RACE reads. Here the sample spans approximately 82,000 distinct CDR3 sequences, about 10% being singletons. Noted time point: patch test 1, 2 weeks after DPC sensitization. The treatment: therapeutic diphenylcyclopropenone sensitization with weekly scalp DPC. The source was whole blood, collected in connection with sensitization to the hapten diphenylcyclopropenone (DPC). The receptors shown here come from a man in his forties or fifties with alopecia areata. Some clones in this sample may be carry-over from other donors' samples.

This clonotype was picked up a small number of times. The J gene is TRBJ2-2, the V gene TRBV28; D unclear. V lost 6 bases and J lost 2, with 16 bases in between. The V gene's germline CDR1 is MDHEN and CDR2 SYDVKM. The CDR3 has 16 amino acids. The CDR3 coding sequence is TGTGCCAGCAGGAAACCGGCAGCAGGAAACACCGGGGAGCTGTTTTTT. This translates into CASRKPAAGNTGELFF.

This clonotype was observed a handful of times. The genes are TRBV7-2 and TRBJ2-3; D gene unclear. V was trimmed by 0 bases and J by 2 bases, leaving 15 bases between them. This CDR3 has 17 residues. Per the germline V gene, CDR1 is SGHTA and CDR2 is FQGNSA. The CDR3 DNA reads TGTGCCAGCAGCTTAGCGCGTGTCGACTTCCACACAGATACGCAGTATTTT. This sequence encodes CASSLARVDFHTDTQYF. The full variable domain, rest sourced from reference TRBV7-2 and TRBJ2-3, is GAGVSQSPSNKVTEKGKDVELRCDPISGHTALYWYRQSLGQGLEFLIYFQGNSAPDKSGLPSDRFSAERTGGSVSTLTIQRTQQEDSAVYLCASSLARVDFHTDTQYFGPGTRLTVL.

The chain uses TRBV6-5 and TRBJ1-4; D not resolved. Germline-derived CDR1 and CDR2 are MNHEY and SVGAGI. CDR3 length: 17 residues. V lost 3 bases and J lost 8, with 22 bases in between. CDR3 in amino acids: CASSYGEGLISGEKLFF. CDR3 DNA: TGTGCCAGCAGTTATGGGGAAGGTCTAATTTCTGGGGAAAAACTGTTTTTT.

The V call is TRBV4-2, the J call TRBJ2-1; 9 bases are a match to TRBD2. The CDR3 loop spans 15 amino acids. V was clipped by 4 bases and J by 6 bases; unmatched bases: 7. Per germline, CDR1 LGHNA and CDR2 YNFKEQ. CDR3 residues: CASSPTSGPSNEQFF. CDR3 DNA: TGTGCCAGCAGCCCGACTAGCGGCCCTAGCAATGAGCAGTTCTTC.

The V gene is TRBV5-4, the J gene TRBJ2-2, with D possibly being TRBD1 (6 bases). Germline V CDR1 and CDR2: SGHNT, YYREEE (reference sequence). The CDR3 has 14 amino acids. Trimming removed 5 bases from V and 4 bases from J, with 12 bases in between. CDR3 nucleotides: TGTGCCAGCAGGATACAGGGAGCCACCGGGGAGCTGTTTTTT. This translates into CASRIQGATGELFF.

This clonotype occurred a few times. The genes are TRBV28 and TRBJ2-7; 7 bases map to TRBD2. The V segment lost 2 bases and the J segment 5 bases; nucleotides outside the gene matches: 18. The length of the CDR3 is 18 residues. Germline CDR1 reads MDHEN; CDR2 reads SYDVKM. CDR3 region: CASSLPTLVGREHHEQYF. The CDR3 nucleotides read TGTGCCAGCAGTTTACCCACACTAGTCGGGCGGGAGCATCACGAGCAGTACTTC. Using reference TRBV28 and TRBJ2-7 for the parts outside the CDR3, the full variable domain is DVKVTQSSRYLVKRTGEKVFLECVQDMDHENMFWYRQDPGLGLRLIYFSYDVKMKEKGDIPEGYSVSREKKERFSLILESASTNQTSMYLCASSLPTLVGREHHEQYFGPGTRLTVT.

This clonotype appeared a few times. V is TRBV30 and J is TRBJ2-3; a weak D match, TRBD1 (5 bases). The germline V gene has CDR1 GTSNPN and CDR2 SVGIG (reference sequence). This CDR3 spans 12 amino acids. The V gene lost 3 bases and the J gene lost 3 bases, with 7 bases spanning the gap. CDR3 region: CAWRAGTDTQYF. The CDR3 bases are TGTGCCTGGAGGGCAGGGACAGATACGCAGTATTTT. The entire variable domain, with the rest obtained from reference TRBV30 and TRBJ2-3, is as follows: SQTIHQWPATLVQPVGSPLSLECTVEGTSNPNLYWYRQAAGRGLQLLFYSVGIGQISSEVPQNLSASRPQDRQFILSSKKLLLSDSGFYLCAWRAGTDTQYFGPGTRLTVL.

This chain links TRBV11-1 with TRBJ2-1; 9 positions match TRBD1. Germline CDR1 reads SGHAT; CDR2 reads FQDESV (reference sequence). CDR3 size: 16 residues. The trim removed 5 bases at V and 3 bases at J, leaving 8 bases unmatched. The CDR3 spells CASSRNLGQGYNEQFF. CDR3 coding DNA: TGTGCCAGCAGCAGAAATTTGGGACAGGGCTACAATGAGCAGTTCTTC.

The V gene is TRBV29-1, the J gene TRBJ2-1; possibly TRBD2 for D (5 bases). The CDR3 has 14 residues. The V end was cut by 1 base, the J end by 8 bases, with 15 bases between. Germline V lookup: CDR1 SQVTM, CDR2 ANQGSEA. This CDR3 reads CSVEARTGDDEQFF. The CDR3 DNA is TGCAGCGTTGAAGCCCGGACTGGAGACGATGAGCAGTTCTTC.

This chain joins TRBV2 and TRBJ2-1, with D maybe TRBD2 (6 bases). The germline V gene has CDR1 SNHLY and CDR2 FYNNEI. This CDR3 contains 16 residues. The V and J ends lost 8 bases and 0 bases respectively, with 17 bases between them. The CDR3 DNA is TGTGCCAGCGACAACCGGGGGTCTAGCTCCTACAATGAGCAGTTCTTC. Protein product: CASDNRGSSSYNEQFF.

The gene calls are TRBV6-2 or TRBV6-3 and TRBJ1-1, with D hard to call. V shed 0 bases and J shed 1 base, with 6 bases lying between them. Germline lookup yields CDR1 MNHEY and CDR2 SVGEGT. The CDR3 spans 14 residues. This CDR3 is CASSYSFRNTEAFF. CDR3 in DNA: TGTGCCAGCAGTTACTCCTTCAGGAACACTGAAGCTTTCTTT.

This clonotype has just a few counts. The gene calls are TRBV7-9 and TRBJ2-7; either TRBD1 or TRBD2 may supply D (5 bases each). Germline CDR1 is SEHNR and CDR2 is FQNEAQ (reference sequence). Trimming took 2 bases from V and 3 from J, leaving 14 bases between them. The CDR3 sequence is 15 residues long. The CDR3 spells CASSLTRDRFYEQYF. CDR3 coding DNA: TGTGCCAGCAGCTTAACCCGGGACCGTTTCTACGAGCAGTACTTC.

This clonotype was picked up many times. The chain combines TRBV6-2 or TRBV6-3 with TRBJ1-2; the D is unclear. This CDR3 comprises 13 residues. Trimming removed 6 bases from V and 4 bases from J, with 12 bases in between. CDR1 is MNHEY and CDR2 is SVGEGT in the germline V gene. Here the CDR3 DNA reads TGTGCCAGCAGCGAAGACTTCTCCTATGGCTACACCTTC. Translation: CASSEDFSYGYTF.

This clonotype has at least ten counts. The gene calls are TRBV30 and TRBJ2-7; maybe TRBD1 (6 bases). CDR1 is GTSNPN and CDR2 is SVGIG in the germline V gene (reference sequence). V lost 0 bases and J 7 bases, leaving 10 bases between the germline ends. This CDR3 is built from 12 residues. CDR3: CAWSVGTREQYF. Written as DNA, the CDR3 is TGTGCCTGGAGTGTCGGGACAAGGGAGCAGTACTTC.

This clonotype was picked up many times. CDR3 nucleotide sequence: TGCGCCAGCAGTCAGACAGGGATTTATGAAAAACTGTTTTTT. Amino acid sequence: CASSQTGIYEKLFF. This chain uses TRBV4-1 with TRBJ1-4, with 7 bases aligning to TRBD1. The CDR3 is 14 residues long. With V trimmed by 6 bases and J by 6 bases, 7 bases remained unmatched. The germline CDR1 and CDR2 sequences are MGHRA and YSYEKL.